Listed below are T cell receptor beta chains from one sample, sequenced in a study of blood T cell repertoires in COVID-19. Measured with immunoSEQ multiplex PCR; TCRdb has only the in-frame clones, and not every one. This sample has over 250,000 clones, with 80% to 90% found just once. Source material: PBMCs or T cells enriched from blood (not recorded which). Receptors originate from a woman aged 25 to 39 who had recovered from COVID-19. CDR3s include the opening cysteine and the closing phenylalanine or tryptophan. A D gene is named only where the DNA matches it firmly. Rows may omit the clone size; those that give it use once, few, many or a size class.

J: TRBJ2-6
D: NA
size: NA
V: TRBV30
DNA: TGTGCCTGGATTAGCAGGGGAACTGGGGCCAACGTCCTGACTTTC
CDR3: CAWISRGTGANVLTF

J: TRBJ1-1
D: NA
size: NA
V: TRBV6-5
DNA: TGTGCCAGCAGTTACTCCGCAGGGGTGGACACTGAAGCTTTCTTT
CDR3: CASSYSAGVDTEAFF

J: TRBJ2-3
D: NA
size: NA
V: TRBV5-6
DNA: TGTGCCAGCAATCGCGGGGGCACAGATACGCAGTATTTT
CDR3: CASNRGGTDTQYF

J: TRBJ2-1
D: TRBD1
size: NA
V: TRBV12-3/TRBV12-4
DNA: TGTGCCAGCAGGGACAGGAGTCTGCAGTTCTTC
CDR3: CASRDRSLQFF

J: TRBJ1-5
D: TRBD1
size: NA
V: TRBV19
DNA: TGTGCCAGTAGTCTACGACAGGGGGACCGGCCCCAGCATTTT
CDR3: CASSLRQGDRPQHF

J: TRBJ2-7
D: NA
size: NA
V: TRBV5-6
DNA: TGTGCCAGCAGCCCTTACGCGCTCTACGAGCAGTACTTC
CDR3: CASSPYALYEQYF

J: TRBJ1-2
D: NA
size: NA
V: TRBV27
DNA: TGTGCCAGCAGTTTCCGGGGGTTTAGTGGCTACACCTTC
CDR3: CASSFRGFSGYTF

J: TRBJ1-1
D: TRBD1
size: NA
V: TRBV27
DNA: TGTGCCAGCAGGCGCCGGGACAGAGGGACTGAAGCTTTCTTT
CDR3: CASRRRDRGTEAFF

J: TRBJ2-2
D: NA
size: NA
V: TRBV7-7
DNA: TGTGCCAGCAGCTTAGGGGGGCAGGGGAACACCGGGGAGCTGTTTTTT
CDR3: CASSLGGQGNTGELFF

J: TRBJ2-2
D: TRBD1
size: once
V: TRBV28
DNA: TGTGCCAGCAGTCGACAGGGGGCGCCCACCGGGGAGCTGTTTTTT
CDR3: CASSRQGAPTGELFF

J: TRBJ2-1
D: TRBD2
size: NA
V: TRBV3-1/TRBV3-2
DNA: TGTGCCAGCAGACAACTAGCGGGGGGGCCGGGTGAGCAGTTCTTC
CDR3: CASRQLAGGPGEQFF

J: TRBJ1-3
D: NA
size: NA
V: TRBV25-1
DNA: TGTGCCAGCAGCGGACATTTCCCTGGAAACACCATATATTTT
CDR3: CASSGHFPGNTIYF

J: TRBJ2-3
D: TRBD1
size: NA
V: TRBV27
DNA: TGTGCCAGCAGTACCCGGTGGGACAGGGAGGCAGATACGCAGTATTTT
CDR3: CASSTRWDREADTQYF

J: TRBJ2-2
D: TRBD1
size: NA
V: TRBV7-9
DNA: TGTGCCAGCAGCCGAAGGGGGCTAGAGGGGACCGGGGAGCTGTTTTTT
CDR3: CASSRRGLEGTGELFF